This entry is about one T cell receptor (beta chain). This entry belongs to a study of blood T cell repertoires in COVID-19. Study details: Italy, Spain and the United States were the sources of the convalescent and acute COVID-19 samples. In each case, the material was cDNA or gDNA derived from T cells, B-cell-depleted T cells, or PBMCs.

Trimming removed 6 bases from V and 6 bases from J; junction bases left unmatched: 12. This CDR3 has 16 residues. Germline CDR1 and CDR2: MDHEN and SYDVKM. In the original workflow: Using reference gene primer amplification, nucleated cell counts were estimated. Clones were sequenced by immunoSEQ multiplex PCR, and TCRdb holds only the in-frame ones, with some missing. The V and J calls and clone size come from that table; D and trimming were worked out from the DNA. Of approximately 320,000 clones listed, roughly 89% were seen once; the top ten hold 8.5% to 14%. Recruited during active infection, patients (from Seattle) were subsequently followed longitudinally.

The chain is built from TRBV28 and TRBJ1-3; 9 bases map to TRBD1. The sequence derives from a woman aged 30 to 39 with COVID-19, enrolled during active disease. What was sequenced was peripheral blood. The CDR3 protein is CASSQHRGRMENTIYF. As DNA, the CDR3 is TGTGCCAGCAGCCAACACAGGGGGCGGATGGAAAACACCATATATTTT. The complete variable domain, with remaining parts taken from reference TRBV28 and TRBJ1-3, reads DVKVTQSSRYLVKRTGEKVFLECVQDMDHENMFWYRQDPGLGLRLIYFSYDVKMKEKGDIPEGYSVSREKKERFSLILESASTNQTSMYLCASSQHRGRMENTIYFGEGSWLTVV.